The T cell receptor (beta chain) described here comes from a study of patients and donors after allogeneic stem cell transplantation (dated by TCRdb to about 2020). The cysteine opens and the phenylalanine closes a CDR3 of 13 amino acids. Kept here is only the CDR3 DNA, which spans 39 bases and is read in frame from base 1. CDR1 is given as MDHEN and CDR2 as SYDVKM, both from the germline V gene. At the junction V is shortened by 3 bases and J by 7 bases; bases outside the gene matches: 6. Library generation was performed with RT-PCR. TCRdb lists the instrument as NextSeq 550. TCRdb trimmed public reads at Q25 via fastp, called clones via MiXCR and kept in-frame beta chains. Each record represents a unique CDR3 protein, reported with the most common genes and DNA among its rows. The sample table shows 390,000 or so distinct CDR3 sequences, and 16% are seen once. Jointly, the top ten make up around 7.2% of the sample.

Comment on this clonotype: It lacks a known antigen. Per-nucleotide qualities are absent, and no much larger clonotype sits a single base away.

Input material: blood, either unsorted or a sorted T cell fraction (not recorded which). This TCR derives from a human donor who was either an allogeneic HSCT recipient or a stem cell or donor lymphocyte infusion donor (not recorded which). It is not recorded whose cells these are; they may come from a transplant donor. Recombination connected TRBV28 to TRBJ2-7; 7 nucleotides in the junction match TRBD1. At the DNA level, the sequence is TGTGCCAGCAGTTTGGGGACAGCTCGAGAGCAGTACTTC. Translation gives CASSLGTAREQYF.